This T cell receptor beta chain was observed in a study of shared clonotypes between healthy human individuals. Germline V gives CDR1 MDHEN, CDR2 SYDVKM. CDR3 length equals 14 residues. The V end lost 2 bases, the J end lost 0 bases, and 5 bases lay between the germline ends. This table comes from immunoSEQ multiplex PCR, and its TCRdb copy is limited to in-frame clones, with some not included. Among over 2 million clones listed, around 95% were seen once. The clonotype comes from a man aged 18 to 29 in good health. Sequenced input: naive CD4+ T cells sorted from blood. Subset meaning: CD45RA+ positively selected. The chain couples TRBV28 to TRBJ1-5; D gene uncertain. The CDR3 DNA sequence: TGTGCCAGCAGTTTAATTAATAGCAATCAGCCCCAGCATTTT. As protein: CASSLINSNQPQHF. Full variable domain (rest looked up from reference TRBV28 and TRBJ1-5): DVKVTQSSRYLVKRTGEKVFLECVQDMDHENMFWYRQDPGLGLRLIYFSYDVKMKEKGDIPEGYSVSREKKERFSLILESASTNQTSMYLCASSLINSNQPQHFGDGTRLSIL.